The 7 T cell receptor beta chains presented below share a single source sample, sequenced in a study of blood T cell repertoires in COVID-19. Some clones are missing from TCRdb's copy, which holds only in-frame ones; the method was immunoSEQ multiplex PCR. The profile shows 200,000 to 250,000 clones, around three quarters of them singletons. What was sequenced was peripheral blood. These receptors were obtained from a woman in her 70s with acute or convalescent COVID-19.

The J gene is TRBJ2-2, the V gene TRBV6-2 or TRBV6-3, with TRBD2 matching 7 bases. J was trimmed by 5 bases and V by 6 bases; bases with no gene match: 9. Looked up from germline, CDR1 is MNHEY and CDR2 is SVGEGT. The CDR3 consists of 15 residues. The CDR3 DNA follows: TGTGCCAGCAGCCTCTTCTCCGGGGGGACCGGGGAGCTGTTTTTT. Its protein is CASSLFSGGTGELFF.

The rearrangement uses TRBV7-2 and TRBJ2-2; a possible D gene is TRBD1 (7 bases). V dropped 5 bases and J dropped 6 bases, with 16 bases sitting between them. The CDR3 runs to 15 residues. Germline values: CDR1 SGHTA, CDR2 FQGNSA. The CDR3: CASSLEGARAGELFF. CDR3 DNA: TGTGCCAGCAGCCTGGAGGGGGCGCGGGCCGGGGAGCTGTTTTTT.

DNA for the CDR3: TGCGCCAGCAGCCAAGGACAGGGGGCTGAAAAACTGTTTTTT. Its translation is CASSQGQGAEKLFF. The chain uses TRBV4-1 and TRBJ1-4, with 10 bases that match TRBD1. Per germline, CDR1 MGHRA and CDR2 YSYEKL. The CDR3 extends over 14 amino acids. V was pared by 1 base and J by 7 bases, with 0 bases of the junction left unmatched.

The chain carries TRBV11-2 and TRBJ1-2; 7 bases line up with TRBD1. The CDR3 contains 13 residues. The V gene end was trimmed by 6 bases and the J gene end by 7 bases; junction bases not matched to a gene: 8. Germline values: CDR1 SGHAT, CDR2 FQNNGV. CDR3 in amino acids: CASSGRQGLGYTF. CDR3 in DNA: TGTGCCAGCAGTGGTCGACAGGGCCTTGGCTACACCTTC.

This clone was seen only a few times. The V call is TRBV4-3, the J call TRBJ1-6; D is unresolved. Germline CDR1 and CDR2: LGHNA and YSLEER. V lost 3 bases and J lost 7, with 16 bases in between. This CDR3 is 16 amino acids long. Here the CDR3 DNA reads TGCGCCAGCAGCCAGGGAAGCGGAGGCGCAAATTCACCCCTCCACTTT. It codes for CASSQGSGGANSPLHF.

This chain links TRBV4-1 with TRBJ2-7; TRBD2 might be the D (5 bases). This CDR3 contains 13 residues. V was trimmed by 5 bases and J by 5 bases, leaving 13 bases between them. CDR1 and CDR2 (germline): MGHRA, YSYEKL. CDR3 coding DNA: TGCGCCAGCAGCGATCGGACTGGAAACGAGCAGTACTTC. Amino acids: CASSDRTGNEQYF.

The chain employs TRBV15 and TRBJ2-5; 13 bases match TRBD2. V shed 1 base and J 2 bases; nucleotides not matched to a gene: 7. Looked up from germline, CDR1 is LNHNV and CDR2 is YYDKDF (reference sequence). The length of the CDR3 is 18 residues. CDR3: CATSRVTSGGALQETQYF. CDR3 nucleotides: TGTGCCACCAGCAGAGTCACTAGCGGGGGGGCCCTACAAGAGACCCAGTACTTC.